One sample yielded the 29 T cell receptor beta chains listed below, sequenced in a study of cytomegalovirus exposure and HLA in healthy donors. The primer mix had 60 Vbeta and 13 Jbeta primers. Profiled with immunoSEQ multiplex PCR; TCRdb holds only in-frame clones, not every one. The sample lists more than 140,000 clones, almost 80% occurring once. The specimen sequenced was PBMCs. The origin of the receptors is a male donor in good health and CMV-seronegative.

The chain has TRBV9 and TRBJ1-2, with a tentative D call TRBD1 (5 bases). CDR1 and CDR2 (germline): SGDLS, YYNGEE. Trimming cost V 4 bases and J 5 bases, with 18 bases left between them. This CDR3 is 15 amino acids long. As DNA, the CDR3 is TGTGCCAGCAGCTCCCGCGCGGGACCGACATATGGCTACACCTTC. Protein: CASSSRAGPTYGYTF.

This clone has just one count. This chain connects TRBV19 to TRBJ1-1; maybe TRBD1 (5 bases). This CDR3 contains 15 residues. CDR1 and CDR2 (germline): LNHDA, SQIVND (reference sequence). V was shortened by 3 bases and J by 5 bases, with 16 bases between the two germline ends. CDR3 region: CASSMRGGDYTEAFF. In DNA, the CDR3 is TGTGCCAGTAGTATGCGGGGAGGGGATTATACTGAAGCTTTCTTT.

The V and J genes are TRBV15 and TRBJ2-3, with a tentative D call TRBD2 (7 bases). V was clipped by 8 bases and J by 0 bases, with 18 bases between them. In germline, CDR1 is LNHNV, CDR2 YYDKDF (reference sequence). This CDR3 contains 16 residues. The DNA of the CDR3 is TGTGCCACCGGGGCTTGGGAGGGGGGGAGCACAGATACGCAGTATTTT. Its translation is CATGAWEGGSTDTQYF. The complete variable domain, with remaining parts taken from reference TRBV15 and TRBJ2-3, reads DAMVIQNPRYQVTQFGKPVTLSCSQTLNHNVMYWYQQKSSQAPKLLFHYYDKDFNNEADTPDNFQSRRPNTSFCFLDIRSPGLGDTAMYLCATGAWEGGSTDTQYFGPGTRLTVL.

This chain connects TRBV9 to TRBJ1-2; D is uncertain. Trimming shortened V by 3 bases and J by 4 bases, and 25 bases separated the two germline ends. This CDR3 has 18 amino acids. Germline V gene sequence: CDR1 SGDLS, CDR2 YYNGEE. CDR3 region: CASSGTAGRQLGGYGYTF. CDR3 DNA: TGTGCCAGCAGCGGGACCGCCGGAAGACAATTAGGAGGCTATGGCTACACCTTC.

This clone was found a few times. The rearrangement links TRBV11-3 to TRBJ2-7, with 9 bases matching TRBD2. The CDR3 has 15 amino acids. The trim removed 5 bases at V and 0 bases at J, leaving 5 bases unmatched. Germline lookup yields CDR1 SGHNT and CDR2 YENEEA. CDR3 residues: CASSRLAVSSYEQYF. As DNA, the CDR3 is TGTGCCAGCAGCCGACTAGCGGTAAGCTCCTACGAGCAGTACTTC.

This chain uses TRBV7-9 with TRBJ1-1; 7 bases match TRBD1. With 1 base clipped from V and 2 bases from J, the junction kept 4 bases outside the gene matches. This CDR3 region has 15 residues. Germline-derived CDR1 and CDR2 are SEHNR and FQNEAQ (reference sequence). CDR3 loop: CASSLVQGPNTEAFF. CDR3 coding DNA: TGTGCCAGCAGCTTAGTACAGGGGCCAAACACTGAAGCTTTCTTT.

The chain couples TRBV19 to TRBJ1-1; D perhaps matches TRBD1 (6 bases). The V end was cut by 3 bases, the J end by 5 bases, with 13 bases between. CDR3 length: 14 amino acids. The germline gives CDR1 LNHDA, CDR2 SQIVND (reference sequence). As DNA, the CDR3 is TGTGCCAGTAGTATCGGGGGGCGTGGGACTGAAGCTTTCTTT. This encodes CASSIGGRGTEAFF.

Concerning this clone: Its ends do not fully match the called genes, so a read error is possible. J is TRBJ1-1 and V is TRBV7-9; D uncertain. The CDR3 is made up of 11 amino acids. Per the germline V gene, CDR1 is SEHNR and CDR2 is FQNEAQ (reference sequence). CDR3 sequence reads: CSSSPLYEAFF. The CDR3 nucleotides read TGTTCCAGCAGTCCCCTATATGAAGCTTTCTTT.

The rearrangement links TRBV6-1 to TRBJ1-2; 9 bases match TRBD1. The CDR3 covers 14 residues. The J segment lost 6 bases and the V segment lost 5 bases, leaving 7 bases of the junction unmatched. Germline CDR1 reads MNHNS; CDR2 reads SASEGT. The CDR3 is CASSQPGQGNGYTF. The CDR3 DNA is TGTGCCAGCAGTCAACCGGGACAGGGAAATGGCTACACCTTC.

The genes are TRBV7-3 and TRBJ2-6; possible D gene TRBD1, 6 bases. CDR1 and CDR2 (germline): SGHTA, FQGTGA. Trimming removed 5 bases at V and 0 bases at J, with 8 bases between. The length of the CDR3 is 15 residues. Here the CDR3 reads CASSPTGSGANVLTF. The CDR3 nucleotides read TGTGCCAGCAGCCCGACAGGCTCTGGGGCCAACGTCCTGACTTTC.

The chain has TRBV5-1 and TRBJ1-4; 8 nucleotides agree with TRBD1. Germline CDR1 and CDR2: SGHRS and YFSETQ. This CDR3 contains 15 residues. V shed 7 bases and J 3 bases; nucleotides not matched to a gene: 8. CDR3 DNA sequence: TGCGCCAGCTCTAGGGAGGGACAGGCTAATGAAAAACTGTTTTTT. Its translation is CASSREGQANEKLFF.

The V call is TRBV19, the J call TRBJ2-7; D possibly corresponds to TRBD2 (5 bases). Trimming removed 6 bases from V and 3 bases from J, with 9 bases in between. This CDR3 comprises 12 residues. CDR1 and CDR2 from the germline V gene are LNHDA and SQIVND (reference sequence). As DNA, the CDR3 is TGTGCCAGTAGGGACTTCAACTACGAGCAGTACTTC. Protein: CASRDFNYEQYF.

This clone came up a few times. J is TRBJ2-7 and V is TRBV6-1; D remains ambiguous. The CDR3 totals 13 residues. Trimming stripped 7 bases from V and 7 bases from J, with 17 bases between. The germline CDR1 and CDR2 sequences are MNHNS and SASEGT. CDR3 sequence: CASTGPTLLEQYF. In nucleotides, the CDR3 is TGTGCCAGCACGGGTCCTACCCTTCTGGAGCAGTACTTC.

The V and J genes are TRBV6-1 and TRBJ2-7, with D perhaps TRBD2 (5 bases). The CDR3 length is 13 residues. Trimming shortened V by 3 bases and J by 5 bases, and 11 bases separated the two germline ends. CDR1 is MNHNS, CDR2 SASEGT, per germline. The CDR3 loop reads CASSERAGDEQYF. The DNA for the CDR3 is TGTGCCAGCAGTGAGCGGGCCGGGGACGAGCAGTACTTC.

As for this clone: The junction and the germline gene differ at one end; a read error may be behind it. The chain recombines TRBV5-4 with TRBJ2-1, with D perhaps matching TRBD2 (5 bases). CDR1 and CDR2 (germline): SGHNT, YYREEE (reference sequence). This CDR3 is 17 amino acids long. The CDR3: CASSRDRGVAHYDEQFF. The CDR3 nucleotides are TGTGCCAGCAGCCGGGATCGTGGGGTAGCCCACTACGATGAGCAGTTCTTC.

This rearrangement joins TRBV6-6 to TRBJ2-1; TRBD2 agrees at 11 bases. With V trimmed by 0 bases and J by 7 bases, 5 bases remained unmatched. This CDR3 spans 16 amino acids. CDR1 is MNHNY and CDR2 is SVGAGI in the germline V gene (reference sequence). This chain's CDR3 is CASSYSTLAGVNEQFF. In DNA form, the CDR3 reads TGTGCCAGCAGTTACTCGACACTAGCGGGAGTAAATGAGCAGTTCTTC.

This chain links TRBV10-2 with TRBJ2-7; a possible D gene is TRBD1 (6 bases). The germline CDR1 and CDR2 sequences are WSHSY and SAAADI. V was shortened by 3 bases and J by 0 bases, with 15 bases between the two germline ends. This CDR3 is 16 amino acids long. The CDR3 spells CASSDFSGVLSYEQYF. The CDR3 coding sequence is TGCGCCAGCAGTGATTTTTCAGGGGTCCTCTCCTACGAGCAGTACTTC.

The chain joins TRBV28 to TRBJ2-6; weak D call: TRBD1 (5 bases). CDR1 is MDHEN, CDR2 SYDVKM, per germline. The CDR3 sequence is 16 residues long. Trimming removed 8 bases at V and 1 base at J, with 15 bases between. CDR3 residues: CASAQTGHSGANVLTF. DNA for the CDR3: TGTGCCAGCGCCCAAACAGGACATTCTGGGGCCAACGTCCTGACTTTC. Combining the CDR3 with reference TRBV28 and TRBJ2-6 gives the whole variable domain DVKVTQSSRYLVKRTGEKVFLECVQDMDHENMFWYRQDPGLGLRLIYFSYDVKMKEKGDIPEGYSVSREKKERFSLILESASTNQTSMYLCASAQTGHSGANVLTFGAGSRLTVL.

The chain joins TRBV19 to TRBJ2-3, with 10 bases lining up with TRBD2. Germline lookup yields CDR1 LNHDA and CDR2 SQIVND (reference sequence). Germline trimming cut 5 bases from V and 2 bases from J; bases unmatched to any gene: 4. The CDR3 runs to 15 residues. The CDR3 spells CASSPTSGHTDTQYF. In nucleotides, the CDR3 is TGTGCCAGTAGTCCGACTAGCGGGCACACAGATACGCAGTATTTT. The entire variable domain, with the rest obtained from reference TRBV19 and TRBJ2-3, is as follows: DGGITQSPKYLFRKEGQNVTLSCEQNLNHDAMYWYRQDPGQGLRLIYYSQIVNDFQKGDIAEGYSVSREKKESFPLTVTSAQKNPTAFYLCASSPTSGHTDTQYFGPGTRLTVL.

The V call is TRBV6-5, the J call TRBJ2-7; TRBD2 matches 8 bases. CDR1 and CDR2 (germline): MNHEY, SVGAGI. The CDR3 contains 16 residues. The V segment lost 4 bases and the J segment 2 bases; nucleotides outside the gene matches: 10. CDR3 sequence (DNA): TGTGCCAGCAGTTCCGACCTACTAGCGGTGACCTACGAGCAGTACTTC. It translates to CASSSDLLAVTYEQYF.

The CDR3 reads CASSDPGGEAFF. The CDR3 DNA reads as TGTGCCAGCAGTGATCCGGGGGGTGAAGCTTTCTTT. The chain employs TRBV6-1 and TRBJ1-1; a weak D match, TRBD1 (5 bases). Deletions cut 3 bases from V and 7 bases from J, with 9 bases between. The CDR3 runs to 12 residues. CDR1 is MNHNS, CDR2 SASEGT, per germline.

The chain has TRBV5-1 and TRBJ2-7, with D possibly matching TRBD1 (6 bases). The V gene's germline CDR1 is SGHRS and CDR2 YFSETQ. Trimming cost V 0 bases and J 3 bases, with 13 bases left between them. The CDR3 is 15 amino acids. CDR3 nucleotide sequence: TGCGCCAGCAGCTTGGCGCAGGGGACATACTACGAGCAGTACTTC. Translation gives CASSLAQGTYYEQYF.

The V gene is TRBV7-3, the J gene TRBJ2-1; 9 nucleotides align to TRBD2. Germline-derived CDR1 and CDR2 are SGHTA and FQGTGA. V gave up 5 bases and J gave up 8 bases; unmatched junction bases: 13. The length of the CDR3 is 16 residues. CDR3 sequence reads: CASSPRWGGGADEQFF. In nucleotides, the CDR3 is TGTGCCAGCAGCCCCCGGTGGGGCGGGGGGGCCGATGAGCAGTTCTTC.

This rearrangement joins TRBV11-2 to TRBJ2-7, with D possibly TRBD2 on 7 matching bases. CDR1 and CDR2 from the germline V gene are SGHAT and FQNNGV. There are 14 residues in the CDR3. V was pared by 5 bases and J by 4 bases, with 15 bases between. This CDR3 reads CASSPGGAGYEQYF. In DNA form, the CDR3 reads TGTGCCAGCAGCCCTGGGGGGGCAGGGTACGAGCAGTACTTC.

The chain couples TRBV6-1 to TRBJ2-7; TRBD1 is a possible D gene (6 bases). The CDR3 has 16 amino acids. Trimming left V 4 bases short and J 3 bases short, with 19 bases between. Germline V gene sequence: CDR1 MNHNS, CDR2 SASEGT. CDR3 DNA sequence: TGTGCCAGCAGTGCCGAGAGGGCACGAGGGGGCTACGAGCAGTACTTC. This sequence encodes CASSAERARGGYEQYF.

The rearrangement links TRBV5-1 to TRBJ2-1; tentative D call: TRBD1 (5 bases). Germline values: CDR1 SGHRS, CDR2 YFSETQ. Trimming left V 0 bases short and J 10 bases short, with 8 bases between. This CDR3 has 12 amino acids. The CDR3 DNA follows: TGCGCCAGCAGCTTGGCTGCAGGGGAGCAGTTCTTC. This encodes CASSLAAGEQFF.

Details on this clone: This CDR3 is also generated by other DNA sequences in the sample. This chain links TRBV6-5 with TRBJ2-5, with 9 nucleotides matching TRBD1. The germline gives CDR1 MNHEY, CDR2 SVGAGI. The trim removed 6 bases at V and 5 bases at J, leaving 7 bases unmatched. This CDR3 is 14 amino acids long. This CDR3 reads CASSRRQGGETQYF. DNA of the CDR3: TGTGCCAGCAGCCGTAGACAGGGGGGGGAGACCCAGTACTTC.

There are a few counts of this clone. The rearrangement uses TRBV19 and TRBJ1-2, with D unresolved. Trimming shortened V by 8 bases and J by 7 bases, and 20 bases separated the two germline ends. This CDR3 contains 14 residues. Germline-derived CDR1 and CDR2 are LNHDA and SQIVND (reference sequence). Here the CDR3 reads CASVTKGSSSGYTF. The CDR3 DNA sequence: TGTGCCAGTGTGACTAAGGGCTCATCTTCTGGCTACACCTTC.

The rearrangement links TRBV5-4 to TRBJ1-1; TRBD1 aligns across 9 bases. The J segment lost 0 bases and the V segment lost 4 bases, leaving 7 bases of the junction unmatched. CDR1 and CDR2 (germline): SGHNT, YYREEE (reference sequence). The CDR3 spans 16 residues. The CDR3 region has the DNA TGTGCCAGCAGCCTAGGACAGGGGCTAATGAACACTGAAGCTTTCTTT. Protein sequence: CASSLGQGLMNTEAFF.